This is a list of T cell receptor beta chains from one sample in a study of blood T cell repertoires in COVID-19. Assay: immunoSEQ multiplex PCR; the TCRdb copy retains only in-frame clones and omits some. The data hold some 140,000 clones, with just under 85% observed a single time. Sample: peripheral blood. The receptors derive from a woman aged 80 or over with acute or convalescent COVID-19. The CDR3 runs from the conserved cysteine through the conserved F or W. A D gene is named only where the DNA matches it firmly. Clone sizes are given selectively: once, few, many, or a class where the clone is expanded.

TRBJ2-6	NA	TRBV7-8	14	NA	CASSLSFGANVLTF	TGTGCCAGCAGCTTGAGTTTTGGGGCCAACGTCCTGACTTTC
TRBJ1-1	NA	TRBV5-1	15	NA	CASSLGQGWNTEAFF	TGCGCCAGCAGCTTGGGGCAGGGCTGGAACACTGAAGCTTTCTTT
TRBJ2-7	TRBD2	TRBV6-5	15	NA	CASSYGRGSTYEQYF	TGTGCCAGCAGTTACGGGCGGGGGTCCACCTACGAGCAGTACTTC
TRBJ1-2	NA	TRBV28	15	once	CASSSIRGGNYGYTF	TGTGCCAGCAGTTCCATCAGGGGTGGGAACTATGGCTACACCTTC
TRBJ2-5	TRBD2	TRBV7-2	15	NA	CASSLDGGAGETQYF	TGTGCCAGCAGCTTAGACGGGGGGGCCGGCGAGACCCAGTACTTC
TRBJ1-1	NA	TRBV5-1	16	NA	CASSLVAGALYTEAFF	TGCGCCAGCAGCTTGGTGGCAGGGGCGTTGTACACTGAAGCTTTCTTT
TRBJ1-2	NA	TRBV24-1	10	NA	CAPRGRGYTF	TGTGCCCCCCGTGGTCGGGGCTACACCTTC
TRBJ1-2	TRBD1	TRBV6-5	14	few	CASGYDRQGGGYTF	TGTGCCAGCGGGTACGATCGACAGGGGGGCGGCTACACCTTC
TRBJ1-4	TRBD1	TRBV29-1	13	NA	CSVLQGIDEKLFF	TGCAGCGTCCTACAGGGGATAGATGAAAAACTGTTTTTT
TRBJ1-1	NA	TRBV11-2	12	NA	CASSSMTGPPFF	TGTGCCAGCAGCTCGATGACAGGCCCCCCTTTCTTT
TRBJ1-5	NA	TRBV7-2	16	NA	CASSLLGVSSNQPQHF	TGTGCCAGCAGCTTATTGGGAGTAAGTAGCAATCAGCCCCAGCATTTT
TRBJ2-7	NA	TRBV9	14	NA	CASSVQGRQGEQYF	TGTGCCAGCAGCGTACAGGGCAGGCAGGGGGAGCAGTACTTC
TRBJ2-3	TRBD1	TRBV5-1	14	NA	CASSFDRGTDTQYF	TGCGCCAGCAGCTTCGACAGGGGAACAGATACGCAGTATTTT
TRBJ1-1	NA	TRBV30	13	NA	CAWTADSFTEAFF	TGTGCCTGGACCGCCGACAGTTTCACTGAAGCTTTCTTT
TRBJ2-1	TRBD1	TRBV30	13	NA	CAWSQGDYNEQFF	TGTGCCTGGTCTCAGGGGGATTACAATGAGCAGTTCTTC
TRBJ2-1	NA	TRBV9	14	NA	CASSVPPRGNEQFF	TGTGCCAGCAGCGTCCCTCCCCGGGGCAATGAGCAGTTCTTC
TRBJ1-2	NA	TRBV2	13	NA	CASSESAGYGYTF	TGTGCCAGCAGTGAATCGGCGGGTTATGGCTACACCTTC
TRBJ2-5	NA	TRBV27	14	NA	CASSRLTGEEAQYF	TGTGCCAGCAGTCGCCTCACGGGAGAAGAGGCCCAGTACTTC
TRBJ2-5	NA	TRBV11-2	17	NA	CASSPGTAGRSQETQYF	TGTGCCAGCAGCCCAGGTACGGCGGGACGAAGCCAAGAGACCCAGTACTTC
TRBJ2-1	TRBD2	TRBV5-1	17	NA	CASSLVPRASGGNEQFF	TGCGCCAGCAGCTTGGTACCTAGGGCTAGCGGGGGTAATGAGCAGTTCTTC
TRBJ1-2	NA	TRBV6-5	16	NA	CASSYSTSRVGYGYTF	TGTGCCAGCAGTTACTCGACGAGCAGGGTGGGATATGGCTACACCTTC
TRBJ1-2	TRBD1	TRBV12-5	13	few	CASGLQGTYGYTF	TGTGCTAGTGGTCTACAGGGGACCTATGGCTACACCTTC
TRBJ2-3	TRBD2	TRBV4-2	16	once	CASSQDPSGGPDTQYF	TGTGCCAGCAGCCAAGATCCCAGCGGGGGCCCAGATACGCAGTATTTT
TRBJ1-2	NA	TRBV3-1/TRBV3-2	14	NA	CASSQGEVNYGYTF	TGTGCCAGCAGCCAAGGCGAAGTTAACTATGGCTACACCTTC
TRBJ1-1	NA	TRBV30	13	NA	CAWSETLVAEAFF	TGTGCCTGGAGTGAGACTCTGGTGGCTGAAGCTTTCTTT
TRBJ1-5	NA	TRBV19	13	NA	CASSTYRYQPQHF	TGTGCCAGTAGTACCTACAGATATCAGCCCCAGCATTTT